This T cell receptor (beta chain) was sequenced for a study of post-analysis software for immune sequencing data. Points from the study as a whole: Compared with controls, patients had more of 4 or 5 TRBV segments, including TRBV5-6, TRBV5-1 and TRBV20-1. Samples prepared in the same batch strongly co-clustered by F measure.

Unique-molecular-identifier-tagged TCR beta cDNA libraries were used. Using its own MiXCR run on the PCR reads, TCRdb lists one record per CDR3 protein. The sample has roughly 870,000 distinct CDR3 sequences; roughly 58% are singletons. Germline CDR1 reads SGHRS; CDR2 reads YFSETQ. The CDR3 covers 14 residues. V was trimmed by 7 bases and J by 2 bases, leaving 16 bases between them. This clonotype turned up a few times. Its target is unknown. The sequence derives from a girl under 18 with multiple sclerosis. Sequenced material: blood. The chain is built from TRBV5-1 and TRBJ2-7; D unresolved. The CDR3 bases are TGCGCCAGCTCCCTCGGGCAGGACGCCTACGAGCAGTACTTC. It is translated as CASSLGQDAYEQYF.